The 7 T cell receptor beta chains below all came from one sample that was sequenced in a study of cytomegalovirus exposure and HLA in healthy donors. Primers: 60 Vbeta forward and 13 Jbeta reverse. The data were produced by immunoSEQ multiplex PCR, yet TCRdb's version contains in-frame clones alone and is incomplete. The sample contains about 94,000 clones, 60% to 80% of which appear only once. The source material was PBMCs. The origin of the receptors is a middle-aged woman in good health and CMV-seronegative.

The rearrangement uses TRBV29-1 and TRBJ2-7; D may be TRBD2 (5 bases). Germline-derived CDR1 and CDR2 are SQVTM and ANQGSEA. CDR3 length equals 13 residues. Trimming shortened V by 6 bases and J by 5 bases, and 17 bases separated the two germline ends. The CDR3 DNA follows: TGCAGCGTGGCCTTTCGGGGAAACAACGAGCAGTACTTC. Protein sequence: CSVAFRGNNEQYF.

The chain joins TRBV7-2 to TRBJ1-1, with 9 bases identical to TRBD1. V lost 4 bases to trimming and J lost 6 bases; unmatched junction nucleotides: 9. CDR3 length equals 15 residues. Germline V lookup: CDR1 SGHTA, CDR2 FQGNSA. CDR3 protein: CASSSRPGQGPEAFF. In DNA form, the CDR3 reads TGTGCCAGCAGCTCGAGACCGGGACAGGGCCCTGAAGCTTTCTTT.

The CDR3 reads CASSSTGVQPQHF. CDR3 coding DNA: TGTGCCAGCAGCTCAACAGGGGTACAGCCCCAGCATTTT. The J gene is TRBJ1-5, the V gene TRBV7-2, with 7 positions matching TRBD1. CDR1 SGHTA and CDR2 FQGNSA come from the germline V gene. Trimming took 4 bases from V and 7 from J; bases not matched to a gene: 4. CDR3 size: 13 residues.

The chain uses TRBV7-9 and TRBJ2-7; 8 positions match TRBD1. CDR3 length: 15 residues. Germline trimming cut 5 bases from V and 0 bases from J; bases unmatched to any gene: 6. The germline gives CDR1 SEHNR, CDR2 FQNEAQ (reference sequence). CDR3 sequence (DNA): TGTGCCAGCAGCCCGTGGGACAGGAGCTCCTACGAGCAGTACTTC. As protein: CASSPWDRSSYEQYF.

V is TRBV30 and J is TRBJ2-5; a possible D gene is TRBD1 (6 bases). The CDR3 has 13 amino acids. CDR1 and CDR2 (germline): GTSNPN, SVGIG (reference sequence). V gave up 2 bases and J gave up 5 bases, with 12 bases separating them. The CDR3 loop is CAWSMQGTETQYF. Here the CDR3 DNA reads TGTGCCTGGAGTATGCAGGGGACGGAGACCCAGTACTTC.

The genes are TRBV14 and TRBJ1-1; no definite D call. Per germline, CDR1 SGHDN and CDR2 FVKESK. CDR3 length: 13 amino acids. V was trimmed by 7 bases and J by 1 base, leaving 10 bases between them. The CDR3 spells CASTRVWNTEAFF. The CDR3 bases are TGTGCCAGCACCCGCGTATGGAACACTGAAGCTTTCTTT. The entire variable domain, with the rest obtained from reference TRBV14 and TRBJ1-1, is as follows: EAGVTQFPSHSVIEKGQTVTLRCDPISGHDNLYWYRRVMGKEIKFLLHFVKESKQDESGMPNNRFLAERTGGTYSTLKVQPAELEDSGVYFCASTRVWNTEAFFGQGTRLTVV.

This clone appeared a few times. J is TRBJ2-3 and V is TRBV4-1, with D maybe TRBD1 (6 bases). CDR1 MGHRA and CDR2 YSYEKL come from the germline V gene. The CDR3 totals 14 residues. Between the trimmed V and J ends, which lost 4 bases and 2 bases, there was a span of 10 bases. The CDR3 DNA follows: TGCGCCAGCAGCCTCGACAGGCACACAGATACGCAGTATTTT. Its translation is CASSLDRHTDTQYF.